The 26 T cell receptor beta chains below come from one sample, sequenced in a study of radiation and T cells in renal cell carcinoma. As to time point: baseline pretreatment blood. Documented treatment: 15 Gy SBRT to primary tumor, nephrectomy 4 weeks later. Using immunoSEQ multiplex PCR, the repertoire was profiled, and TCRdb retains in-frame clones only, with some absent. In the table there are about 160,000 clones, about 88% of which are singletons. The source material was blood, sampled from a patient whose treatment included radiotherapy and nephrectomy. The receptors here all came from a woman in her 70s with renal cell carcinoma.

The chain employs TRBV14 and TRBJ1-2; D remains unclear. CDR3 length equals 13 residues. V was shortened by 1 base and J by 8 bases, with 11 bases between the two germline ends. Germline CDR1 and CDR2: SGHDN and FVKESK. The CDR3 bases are TGTGCCAGCAGCCAAGTGGGAGTATGGGGCTACACCTTC. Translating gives CASSQVGVWGYTF.

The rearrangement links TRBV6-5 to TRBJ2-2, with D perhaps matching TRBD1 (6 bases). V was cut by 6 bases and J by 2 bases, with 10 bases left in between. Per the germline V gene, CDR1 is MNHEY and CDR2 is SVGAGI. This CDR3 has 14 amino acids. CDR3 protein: CASRTGTNTGELFF. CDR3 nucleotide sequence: TGTGCCAGCAGAACCGGGACAAACACCGGGGAGCTGTTTTTT.

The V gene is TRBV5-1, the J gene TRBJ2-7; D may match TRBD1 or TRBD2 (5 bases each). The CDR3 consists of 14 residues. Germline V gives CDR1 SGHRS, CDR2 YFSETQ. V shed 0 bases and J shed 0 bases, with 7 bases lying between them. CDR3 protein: CASSLDGGSYEQYF. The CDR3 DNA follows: TGCGCCAGCAGCTTGGATGGGGGCTCCTACGAGCAGTACTTC.

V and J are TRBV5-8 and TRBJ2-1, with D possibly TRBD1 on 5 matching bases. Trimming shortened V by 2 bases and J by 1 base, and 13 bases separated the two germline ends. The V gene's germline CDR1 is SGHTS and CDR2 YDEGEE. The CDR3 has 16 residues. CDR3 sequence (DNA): TGTGCCAGCAGCTTTACGGACACCTTTTCCTACAATGAGCAGTTCTTC. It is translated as CASSFTDTFSYNEQFF.

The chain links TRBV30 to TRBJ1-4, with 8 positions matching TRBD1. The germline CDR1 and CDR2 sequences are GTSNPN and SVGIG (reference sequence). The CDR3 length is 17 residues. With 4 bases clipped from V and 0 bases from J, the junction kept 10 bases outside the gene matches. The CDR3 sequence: CAWKGRDRTTTNEKLFF. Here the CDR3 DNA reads TGTGCCTGGAAAGGGCGGGACAGGACAACAACTAATGAAAAACTGTTTTTT. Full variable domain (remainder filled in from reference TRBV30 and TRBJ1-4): SQTIHQWPATLVQPVGSPLSLECTVEGTSNPNLYWYRQAAGRGLQLLFYSVGIGQISSEVPQNLSASRPQDRQFILSSKKLLLSDSGFYLCAWKGRDRTTTNEKLFFGSGTQLSVL.

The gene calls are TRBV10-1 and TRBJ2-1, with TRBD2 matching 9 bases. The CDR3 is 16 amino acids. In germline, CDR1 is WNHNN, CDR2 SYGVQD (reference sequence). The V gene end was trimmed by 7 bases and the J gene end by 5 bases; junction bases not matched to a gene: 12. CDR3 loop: CASTKVLAGKNNEQFF. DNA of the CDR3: TGCGCCAGCACCAAGGTTCTAGCGGGGAAAAACAATGAGCAGTTCTTC.

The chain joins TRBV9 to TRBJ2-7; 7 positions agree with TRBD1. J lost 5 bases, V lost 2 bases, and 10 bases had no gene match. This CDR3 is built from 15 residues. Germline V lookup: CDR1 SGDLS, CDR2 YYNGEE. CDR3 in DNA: TGTGCCAGCAGCGTGTTCCGGGACAGTTACCACGAGCAGTACTTC. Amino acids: CASSVFRDSYHEQYF.

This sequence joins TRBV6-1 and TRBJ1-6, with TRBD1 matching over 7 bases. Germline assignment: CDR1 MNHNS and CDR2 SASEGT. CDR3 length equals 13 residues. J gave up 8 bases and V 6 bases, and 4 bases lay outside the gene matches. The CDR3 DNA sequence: TGTGCCAGCAGAAGGGACAGAGATTCACCCCTCCACTTT. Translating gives CASRRDRDSPLHF.

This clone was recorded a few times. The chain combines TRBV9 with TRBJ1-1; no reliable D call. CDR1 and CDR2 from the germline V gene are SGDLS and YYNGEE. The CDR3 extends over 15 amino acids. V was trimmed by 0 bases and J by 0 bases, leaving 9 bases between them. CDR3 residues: CASSVAQIMNTEAFF. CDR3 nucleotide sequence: TGTGCCAGCAGCGTAGCACAGATCATGAACACTGAAGCTTTCTTT. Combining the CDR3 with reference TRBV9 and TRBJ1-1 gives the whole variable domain DSGVTQTPKHLITATGQRVTLRCSPRSGDLSVYWYQQSLDQGLQFLIQYYNGEERAKGNILERFSAQQFPDLHSELNLSSLELGDSALYFCASSVAQIMNTEAFFGQGTRLTVV.

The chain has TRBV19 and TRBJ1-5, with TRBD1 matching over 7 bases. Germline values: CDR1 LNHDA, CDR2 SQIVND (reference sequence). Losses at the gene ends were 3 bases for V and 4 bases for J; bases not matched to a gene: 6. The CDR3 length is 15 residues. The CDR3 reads CASSIKGAGNQPQHF. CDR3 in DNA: TGTGCCAGTAGTATCAAGGGGGCGGGAAATCAGCCCCAGCATTTT. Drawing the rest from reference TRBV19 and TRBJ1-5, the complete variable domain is DGGITQSPKYLFRKEGQNVTLSCEQNLNHDAMYWYRQDPGQGLRLIYYSQIVNDFQKGDIAEGYSVSREKKESFPLTVTSAQKNPTAFYLCASSIKGAGNQPQHFGDGTRLSIL.

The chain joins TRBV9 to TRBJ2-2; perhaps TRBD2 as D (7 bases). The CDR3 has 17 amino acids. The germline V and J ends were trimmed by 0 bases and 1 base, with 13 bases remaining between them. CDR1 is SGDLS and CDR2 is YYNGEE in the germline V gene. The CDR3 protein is CASSVGPGGVNTGELFF. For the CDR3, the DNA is TGTGCCAGCAGCGTAGGGCCGGGGGGCGTGAACACCGGGGAGCTGTTTTTT.

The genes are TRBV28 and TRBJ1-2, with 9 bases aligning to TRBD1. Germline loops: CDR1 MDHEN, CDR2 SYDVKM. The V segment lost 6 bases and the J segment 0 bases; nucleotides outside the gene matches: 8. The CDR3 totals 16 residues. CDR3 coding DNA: TGTGCCAGCAGCCCAGGACAGGGGATAACTAACTATGGCTACACCTTC. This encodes CASSPGQGITNYGYTF.

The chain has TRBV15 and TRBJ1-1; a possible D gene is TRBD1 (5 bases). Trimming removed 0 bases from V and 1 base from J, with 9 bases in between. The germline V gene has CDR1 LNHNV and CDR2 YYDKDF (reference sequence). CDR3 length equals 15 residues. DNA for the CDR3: TGTGCCACCAGCAGAGAAAGTAGGGGGAACACTGAAGCTTTCTTT. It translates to CATSRESRGNTEAFF.

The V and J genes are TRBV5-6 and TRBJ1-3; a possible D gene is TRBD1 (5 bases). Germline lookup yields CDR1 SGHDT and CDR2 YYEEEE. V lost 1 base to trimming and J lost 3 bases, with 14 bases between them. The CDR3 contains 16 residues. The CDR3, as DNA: TGTGCCAGCAGCTTGAACAGGTTGAGAAGTGGAAACACCATATATTTT. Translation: CASSLNRLRSGNTIYF.

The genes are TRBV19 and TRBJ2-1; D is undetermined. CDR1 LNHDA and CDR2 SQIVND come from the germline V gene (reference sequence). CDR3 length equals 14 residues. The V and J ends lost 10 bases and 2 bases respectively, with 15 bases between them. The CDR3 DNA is TGTGCCACCCAGAGAGGATTTACCTACAATGAGCAGTTCTTC. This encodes CATQRGFTYNEQFF.

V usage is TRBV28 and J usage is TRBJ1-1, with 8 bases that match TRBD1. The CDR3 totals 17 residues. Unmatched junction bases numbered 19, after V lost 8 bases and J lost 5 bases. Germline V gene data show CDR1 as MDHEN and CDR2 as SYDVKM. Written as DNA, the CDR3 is TGTGCCAGCCAAAACCCAGGGGGCGCGGGCGGGTGGACTGAAGCTTTCTTT. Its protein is CASQNPGGAGGWTEAFF.

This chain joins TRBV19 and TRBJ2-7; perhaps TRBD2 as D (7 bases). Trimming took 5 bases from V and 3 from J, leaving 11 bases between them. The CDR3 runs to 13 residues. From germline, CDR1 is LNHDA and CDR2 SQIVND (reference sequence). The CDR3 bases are TGTGCCAGTAGTCGGGGGGACATCTACGAGCAGTACTTC. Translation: CASSRGDIYEQYF.

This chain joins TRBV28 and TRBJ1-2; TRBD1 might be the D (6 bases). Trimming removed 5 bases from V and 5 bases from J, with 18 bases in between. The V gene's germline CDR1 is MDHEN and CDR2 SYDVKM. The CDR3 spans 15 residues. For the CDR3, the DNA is TGTGCCAGCAGTGGGGACACCTCGGTTGGGTATGGCTACACCTTC. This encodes CASSGDTSVGYGYTF.

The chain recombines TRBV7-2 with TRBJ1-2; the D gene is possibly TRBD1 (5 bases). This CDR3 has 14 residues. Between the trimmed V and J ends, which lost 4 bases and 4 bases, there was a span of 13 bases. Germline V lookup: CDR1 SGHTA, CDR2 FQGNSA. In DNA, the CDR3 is TGTGCCAGCAGCTCCCCAGGGAGGGGCTATGGCTACACCTTC. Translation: CASSSPGRGYGYTF.

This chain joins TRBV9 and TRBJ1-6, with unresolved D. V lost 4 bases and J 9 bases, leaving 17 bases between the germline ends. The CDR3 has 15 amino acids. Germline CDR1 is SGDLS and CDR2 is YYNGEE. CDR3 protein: CASSSGGSGISPLHF. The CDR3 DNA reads TGTGCCAGCAGCTCGGGAGGCTCCGGGATTTCACCCCTCCACTTT.

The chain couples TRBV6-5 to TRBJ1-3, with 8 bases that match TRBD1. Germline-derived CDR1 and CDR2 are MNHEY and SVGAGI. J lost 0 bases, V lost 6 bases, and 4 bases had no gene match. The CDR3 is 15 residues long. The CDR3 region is CASRGTGTSGNTIYF. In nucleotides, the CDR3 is TGTGCCAGCAGAGGGACAGGTACCTCTGGAAACACCATATATTTT.

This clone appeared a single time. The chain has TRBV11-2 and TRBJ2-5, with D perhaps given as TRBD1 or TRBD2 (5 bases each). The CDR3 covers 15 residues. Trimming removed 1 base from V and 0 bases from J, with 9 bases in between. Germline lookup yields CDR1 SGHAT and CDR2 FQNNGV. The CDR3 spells CASSLARGHQETQYF. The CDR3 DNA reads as TGTGCCAGCAGCTTAGCGAGGGGCCACCAAGAGACCCAGTACTTC.

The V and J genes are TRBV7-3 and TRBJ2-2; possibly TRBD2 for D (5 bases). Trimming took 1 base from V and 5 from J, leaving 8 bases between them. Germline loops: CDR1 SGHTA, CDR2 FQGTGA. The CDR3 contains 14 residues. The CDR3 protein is CASSLMPGTGELFF. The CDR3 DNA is TGTGCCAGCAGCTTAATGCCGGGGACCGGGGAGCTGTTTTTT.

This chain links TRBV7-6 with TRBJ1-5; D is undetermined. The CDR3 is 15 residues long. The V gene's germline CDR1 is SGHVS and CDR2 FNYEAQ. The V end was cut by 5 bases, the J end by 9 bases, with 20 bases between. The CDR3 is CASSLSSSVLGPQHF. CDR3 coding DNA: TGTGCCAGCAGCCTTAGTAGCTCGGTTCTGGGGCCCCAGCATTTT. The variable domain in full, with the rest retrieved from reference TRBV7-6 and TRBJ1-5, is GAGVSQSPRYKVTKRGQDVALRCDPISGHVSLYWYRQALGQGPEFLTYFNYEAQQDKSGLPNDRFSAERPEGSISTLTIQRTEQRDSAMYRCASSLSSSVLGPQHFGDGTRLSIL.

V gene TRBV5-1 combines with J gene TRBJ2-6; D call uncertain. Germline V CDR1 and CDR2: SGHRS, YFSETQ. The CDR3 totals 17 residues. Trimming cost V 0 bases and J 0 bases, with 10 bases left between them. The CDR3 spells CASSLAGPTSGANVLTF. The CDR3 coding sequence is TGCGCCAGCAGCTTGGCAGGCCCTACCTCTGGGGCCAACGTCCTGACTTTC.

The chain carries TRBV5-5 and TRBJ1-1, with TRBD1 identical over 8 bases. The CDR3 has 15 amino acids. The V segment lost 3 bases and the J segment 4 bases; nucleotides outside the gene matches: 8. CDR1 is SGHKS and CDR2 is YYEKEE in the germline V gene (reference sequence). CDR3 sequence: CASSWHRGSGTEAFF. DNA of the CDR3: TGTGCCAGCAGCTGGCACAGGGGGTCGGGCACTGAAGCTTTCTTT.